The source of this T cell receptor (beta chain) is a study of OX40 agonist ivuxolimab in advanced cancers. TCRdb's copy holds only in-frame clones and misses some; the assay was immunoSEQ multiplex PCR. The sample lists tens of thousands of clones, 84% occurring once. Germline V CDR1 and CDR2: SGHRS, YFSETQ. The CDR3 has 14 residues. Note on this clone: At one end the junction does not follow the germline gene, possibly because of a read error. The sample holds other DNA sequences that translate to the same CDR3.

The clonotype originates from an adult with an advanced solid tumor such as melanoma, head and neck, liver or kidney cancer. This rearrangement joins TRBV5-1 to TRBJ1-2, with 7 bases identical to TRBD1. The input for sequencing was CD4+ or CD8+ T cells sorted from blood, taken in a trial of the OX40 agonist ivuxolimab. CDR3 loop: CASNRDSGTGGYTF. The CDR3 coding sequence is TGCGCCAGCAACCGGGACAGTGGGACGGGTGGCTACACCTTT.